A selection of T cell receptor beta chains follows, all from one sample in a study of blood T cell repertoires in COVID-19. Clones were sequenced by immunoSEQ multiplex PCR, and TCRdb holds only the in-frame ones, with some missing. The repertoire consists of approximately 280,000 clones, with approximately 81% occurring once and the leading ten covering 2.5% to 3%. Specimen: PBMCs or T cells enriched from blood (not recorded which). These receptors originate from a woman between 45 and 65 years old who had recovered from COVID-19. CDR3s include the opening cysteine and the closing phenylalanine or tryptophan. The D gene is left open where the match is weak. The size entry is marked missing in some rows and otherwise reads once, few, many or a size class.

TRBV29-1	few	TRBD1	TRBJ1-2	TGCAGCGTTGAGGGACAGGGCTATGGCTACACCTTC	CSVEGQGYGYTF
TRBV30	.	.	TRBJ1-3	TGTGCCTGGAGTAACACCCATAACTCTGGAAACACCATATATTTT	CAWSNTHNSGNTIYF
TRBV18	.	.	TRBJ1-6	TGTGCCAGCTCCGAAGGGGATGGTACACCCCTCCACTTT	CASSEGDGTPLHF
TRBV5-1	.	.	TRBJ1-1	TGCGCCAGCACCGTAGGACACTCGAACACTGAAGCTTTCTTT	CASTVGHSNTEAFF
TRBV7-6	.	TRBD1	TRBJ2-7	TGTGCCAGCAGCCGGAACGCCGGGACAGGTCCCTACGAGCAGTACTTC	CASSRNAGTGPYEQYF
TRBV25-1	once	.	TRBJ1-2	TGTGCCAGCCATCCTGACACTTCTGGCTATGGCTACACCTTC	CASHPDTSGYGYTF
TRBV12-2	.	.	TRBJ1-2	TGTGCAAGTCGCTTAGTAAGTCAGGGGACTAACTATGGCTACACCTTC	CASRLVSQGTNYGYTF
TRBV3-1/TRBV3-2	.	TRBD1	TRBJ1-4	TGTGCCAGCAGCCAGTCGACAGGGGGCTATGAAAAACTGTTTTTT	CASSQSTGGYEKLFF
TRBV2	.	.	TRBJ1-5	TGTGCCAGCAGTGAAGCCCCGGCGGGTCAGCCCCAGCATTTT	CASSEAPAGQPQHF
TRBV30	.	.	TRBJ1-2	TGTGCCTGGAGTGTAAGTTTTGGGCCTAACTATGGCTACACCTTC	CAWSVSFGPNYGYTF